One and the same sample provided the 29 T cell receptor beta chains below, sequenced in a study of tumor-infiltrating lymphocytes in primary liver carcinoma. Each 20-30 mg portion of unsorted bulk tissue served as the source for co-extraction of RNA and DNA. With a constant-region primer, TCR beta cDNA was made from 450 to 500 ng of total RNA. ARM-PCR was slightly modified, and three nested multiplex PCR rounds with it gave rise to the TCR beta libraries. TRBV1-TRBV30 forward primers paired with a C-beta reverse primer were used in the first two PCR rounds, which ran roughly 9 cycles each. TCRdb called the multiplex PCR reads again in MiXCR, with one record for every CDR3 protein. The data show 75,000 to 90,000 distinct CDR3 sequences, around 70% seen once. The sample was liver tumor tissue from sampling region 1. Noted subset: tumor region T1, superior pole. The receptors here all came from a man between 40 and 49 years old with primary liver carcinoma and hepatitis B virus infection.

To note about this clonotype: An end of the junction differs from the germline gene, which may be a read error. The J gene is TRBJ2-7, the V gene TRBV11-2, with TRBD2 as a possible D gene (6 bases). This CDR3 contains 16 residues. CDR1 and CDR2 (germline): SGHAT, FQNNGV. The CDR3 loop reads CASSLDPGDGIYDQYF. The CDR3 DNA is TGTGCCAGCAGCTTAGATCCGGGGGACGGTATCTACGACCAGTATTTC.

Remarks on this clonotype: One junction end does not reproduce the germline sequence, and a read error may be involved. V and J are TRBV7-9 and TRBJ2-5; 9 bases agree with TRBD1. The CDR3 is made up of 15 amino acids. The germline CDR1 and CDR2 sequences are SEHNR and FQNEAQ (reference sequence). The CDR3 loop is CATTLPGQGRETQYF. The CDR3 DNA reads as TGTGCCACCACCTTGCCGGGACAGGGAAGAGAGACCCAGTACTTT.

This chain joins TRBV11-2 and TRBJ1-1, with a weak D call TRBD1 (6 bases). This CDR3 is 14 amino acids long. The V gene's germline CDR1 is SGHAT and CDR2 FQNNGV. The CDR3 spells CTNRTAGSVTEAFF. The CDR3 DNA sequence: TGTACCAACAGGACAGCCGGTTCCGTAACTGAAGCTTTCTTT.

This clonotype appeared many times. The gene calls are TRBV29-1 and TRBJ2-7; maybe TRBD2 (6 bases). Germline CDR1 and CDR2: SQVTM and ANQGSEA. The CDR3 length is 13 residues. V dropped 2 bases and J dropped 6 bases, with 14 bases sitting between them. CDR3 sequence: CSVEPGAAGEQYF. The CDR3 DNA sequence: TGCAGCGTTGAACCTGGCGCAGCGGGCGAGCAGTACTTC.

To note about this clonotype: Sequence at one end of the junction differs from germline and may be a read error. The chain is built from TRBV10-3 and TRBJ1-5; possibly TRBD1 for D (5 bases). The CDR3 extends over 15 amino acids. Per the germline V gene, CDR1 is ENHRY and CDR2 is SYGVKD. CDR3 sequence: CAISDPDMCNQPQHF. CDR3 coding DNA: TGTGCCATCAGTGACCCGGACATGTGCAATCAGCCCCAGCACTTT.

With regard to this clonotype: This may arise from a read error, as a much more abundant clone is one base away. This chain links TRBV2 with TRBJ2-5; D is ambiguous. V dropped 4 bases and J dropped 4 bases, with 10 bases sitting between them. The CDR3 totals 13 residues. Germline assignment: CDR1 SNHLY and CDR2 FYNNEI. The CDR3 loop is CASSVLDGETQYF. In DNA form, the CDR3 reads TGTGCCAGCAGTGTACTCGATGGAGAGACCCAGTACTTC.

This chain links TRBV7-6 with TRBJ2-5; D gene unclear. Trimming took 6 bases from V and 2 from J, leaving 10 bases between them. This CDR3 region has 13 residues. Looked up from germline, CDR1 is SGHVS and CDR2 is FNYEAQ. The CDR3 loop is CASSFDLQETQYF. The CDR3 DNA is TGTGCCAGCAGTTTCGACTTACAAGAGACCCAGTACTTC.

The J gene is TRBJ2-5, the V gene TRBV6-1; D is perhaps TRBD1 (6 bases). This CDR3 spans 13 amino acids. Per the germline V gene, CDR1 is MNHNS and CDR2 is SASEGT. The CDR3 spells CAISTSTGETQYF. The CDR3 bases are TGTGCTATCAGTACTTCGACAGGAGAGACCCAGTACTTC.

The gene calls are TRBV20-1 and TRBJ2-1; 7 nucleotides align to TRBD2. The V gene's germline CDR1 is DFQATT and CDR2 SNEGSKA (reference sequence). V lost 5 bases and J lost 6; bases outside the gene matches: 4. The CDR3 has 12 residues. CDR3 DNA sequence: TGCAGTGCTTTGCCTAGCGGCAATGAGCAGTTCTTC. Its translation is CSALPSGNEQFF.

The V and J genes are TRBV30 and TRBJ2-3; 8 nucleotides align to TRBD2. The CDR3 has 20 residues. Germline V gene lookup returns CDR1 GTSNPN and CDR2 SVGIG (reference sequence). The ends lost 2 bases at V and 4 bases at J; junction bases unmatched: 23. CDR3: CAWSPQQASGLPVSPDTQYF. In DNA form, the CDR3 reads TGTGCCTGGAGTCCCCAACAGGCTAGCGGGTTGCCCGTTTCCCCAGATACGCAGTATTTT.

Concerning this clonotype: A junction boundary mismatches the germline segment, possibly from a read error. V and J are TRBV5-4 and TRBJ2-3; TRBD1 or TRBD2 may be the D gene (5 bases each). The CDR3 runs to 14 residues. Germline V gene lookup returns CDR1 SGHNT and CDR2 YYREEE (reference sequence). CDR3 sequence reads: CANSLVGPADTQYF. CDR3 DNA: TGTGCCAACAGCTTGGTGGGACCAGCAGACACGCAGTATTTT.

On this clonotype: Its ends do not fully match the called genes, so a read error is possible. The chain recombines TRBV4-2 with TRBJ2-2, with 11 positions matching TRBD1. From germline, CDR1 is LGHNA and CDR2 YNFKEQ. The CDR3 length is 18 residues. The CDR3 DNA sequence: TGTGCCAGCACCCAACCAGGGACAGGGGGTTCGAACACCGGGGAGCCGTTTTTT. Amino acid sequence: CASTQPGTGGSNTGEPFF.

With respect to this clonotype: Sequence at one end of the junction differs from germline and may be a read error. The CDR3 region is CASRLRGNTIYF. The CDR3 nucleotides are TGTGCCAGCAGATTGAGAGGAAACACCATATATTTC. This chain connects TRBV28 to TRBJ1-3; no reliable D call. This CDR3 region has 12 residues. CDR1 and CDR2 (germline): MDHEN, SYDVKM.

Of note for this clonotype: Because it lacks the conserved phenylalanine or tryptophan at the end, this CDR3 is likely a read error. The chain has TRBV6-5 and TRBJ1-2, with D possibly TRBD1 on 5 matching bases. The V gene's germline CDR1 is MNHEY and CDR2 SVGAGI. The CDR3 loop spans 16 amino acids. The CDR3 DNA follows: TGTACTAGCAGCCCCCACGGCCGGGACGGTAACTATGGCTACACCCTC. It yields the protein CTSSPHGRDGNYGYTL.

This clonotype ranks as large. The J gene is TRBJ1-2, the V gene TRBV11-1, with 7 bases that match TRBD1. The germline V gene encodes CDR1 SGHAT and CDR2 FQDESV (reference sequence). The CDR3 spans 13 residues. Trimming removed 4 bases from V and 5 bases from J; junction bases left unmatched: 4. The CDR3 sequence is CASSSGQYYGYTF. CDR3 in DNA: TGTGCCAGCAGCTCGGGACAGTATTATGGCTACACCTTC.

The V gene is TRBV2, the J gene TRBJ2-2, with a weak D call TRBD2 (5 bases). V lost 5 bases and J lost 5, with 15 bases in between. Germline values: CDR1 SNHLY, CDR2 FYNNEI. This CDR3 comprises 15 residues. The CDR3 coding sequence is TGTGCCAGCAGTTACGACGGGGTTAAAACCGGGGAGCTGTTTTTT. Residues: CASSYDGVKTGELFF.

Remarks on this clonotype: This sequence may be a read error, since a much larger clone differs from it by one base. The CDR3 loop is CASTSIVDEQFF. CDR3 nucleotides: TGCGCCAGCACCTCGATTGTGGATGAGCAGTTCTTC. This chain links TRBV5-1 with TRBJ2-1; D gene uncertain. Germline CDR1 is SGHRS and CDR2 is YFSETQ. The CDR3 consists of 12 residues. V dropped 6 bases and J dropped 8 bases, with 12 bases sitting between them.

As to this clonotype: Mismatch with germline at one junction end may stem from a read error. This rearrangement joins TRBV6-1 to TRBJ2-1; possible D gene TRBD2, 7 bases. CDR1 and CDR2 (germline): MNHNS, SASEGT. This CDR3 contains 16 residues. CDR3 region: CASSVPRRGAYNEQFF. The CDR3 DNA reads TGTGCCAGCAGTGTCCCGAGACGGGGGGCGTACAATGAGCAATTCTTC.

The chain is built from TRBV6-2 or TRBV6-3 and TRBJ2-3; no definite D call. The CDR3 loop spans 14 amino acids. CDR1 is MNHEY and CDR2 is SVGEGT in the germline V gene. V shed 4 bases and J shed 6 bases, with 14 bases lying between them. The CDR3 nucleotides read TGTGCCAGCAGTTGCTCGATTTTGGAGGATACGCAGTATTTT. Translation gives CASSCSILEDTQYF.

Ten or more counts support this clonotype. The chain couples TRBV30 to TRBJ1-1; D call uncertain. CDR3 length equals 14 residues. Germline V gene lookup returns CDR1 GTSNPN and CDR2 SVGIG (reference sequence). Trimming pared 2 bases from V and 4 bases from J, leaving 14 bases between. As DNA, the CDR3 is TGTGCCTGGAGTTGGCCGGATAAAGCCACTGAAGCTTTCTTT. It is translated as CAWSWPDKATEAFF.

On this clonotype: A read error is likely, as this CDR3 ends without the conserved phenylalanine or tryptophan. The J gene is TRBJ2-1, the V gene TRBV11-3; 9 bases match TRBD1. Per the germline V gene, CDR1 is SGHNT and CDR2 is YENEEA. The CDR3 extends over 14 amino acids. This CDR3 reads CASSLGQGSNEQFL. The CDR3 DNA is TGCGCCAGCAGCCTTGGACAGGGGAGCAATGAGCAGTTCCTC.

Regarding this clonotype: One end of the junction varies from germline; a read error may be responsible. J is TRBJ2-1 and V is TRBV19; 7 bases fit TRBD1. This CDR3 is 15 amino acids long. Germline V gives CDR1 LNHDA, CDR2 SQIVND (reference sequence). CDR3 region: CATVNTGQTYNDQFF. The CDR3 DNA is TGTGCCACTGTAAACACGGGACAGACCTACAATGATCAGTTCTTC.

The chain couples TRBV29-1 to TRBJ2-3; D may be TRBD2 (5 bases). Germline CDR1 is SQVTM and CDR2 is ANQGSEA. V was cut by 8 bases and J by 5 bases, with 17 bases left in between. CDR3 size: 13 residues. CDR3 loop: CSIGRAGVDTQYF. CDR3 DNA sequence: TGCAGCATTGGAAGGGCGGGCGTAGATACGCAGTATTTT.

For this clonotype: Given a much more abundant clone one base away, this may be a read error. The chain couples TRBV28 to TRBJ2-3; 12 bases match TRBD2. V trimming: 10 bases; J trimming: 7 bases; junction bases outside the gene matches: 9. Germline loops: CDR1 MDHEN, CDR2 SYDVKM. The CDR3 covers 14 residues. The CDR3 sequence: CANNLAGGPNTQYF. Here the CDR3 DNA reads TGTGCCAACAACCTAGCGGGAGGGCCAAATACGCAGTATTTT.

This clonotype is deemed medium-sized. CDR3 nucleotides: TGTGCCAGCAGTGACAAGGGGGAGTTAAGCAATCAGCCCCAGCATTTT. Translating it yields CASSDKGELSNQPQHF. The chain couples TRBV6-1 to TRBJ1-5; perhaps TRBD1 as D (6 bases). The CDR3 has 16 amino acids. Germline V gene data show CDR1 as MNHNS and CDR2 as SASEGT. V lost 3 bases and J lost 1, with 13 bases in between.

Of note for this clonotype: This clone may be a read error of a much larger clone one base away. V is TRBV7-9 and J is TRBJ1-5; 7 positions match TRBD1. Germline values: CDR1 SEHNR, CDR2 FQNEAQ (reference sequence). CDR3 length equals 15 residues. With 7 bases clipped from V and 1 base from J, the junction kept 7 bases outside the gene matches. The CDR3 region is CASTETGSSNQPQHF. CDR3 DNA sequence: TGTGCCAGCACCGAGACAGGGAGCAGCAATCAGCCCCAGCATTTT.

This clonotype occurred many times. The chain has TRBV6-1 and TRBJ1-5; the D is unclear. The germline CDR1 and CDR2 sequences are MNHNS and SASEGT. Trimming took off 0 bases at V and 5 bases at J, with 8 bases between the two ends. The CDR3 is 14 residues long. The CDR3 reads CASSEAEGDQPQHF. CDR3 DNA: TGTGCCAGCAGTGAAGCGGAGGGAGATCAGCCCCAGCATTTT.

To note about this clonotype: At one end, the junction sequence differs from germline, possibly due to a read error. This sequence joins TRBV11-2 and TRBJ2-3, with a possible D match to TRBD2 (6 bases). CDR3 size: 17 residues. From germline, CDR1 is SGHAT and CDR2 FQNNGV. The CDR3 loop is CTSSLAGAGSGEDTQYF. As DNA, the CDR3 is TGTACCAGCAGCCTAGCCGGCGCGGGGTCGGGTGAAGATACGCAGTATTTT. Full variable domain (remainder filled in from reference TRBV11-2 and TRBJ2-3): EAGVAQSPRYKIIEKRQSVAFWCNPISGHATLYWYQQILGQGPKLLIQFQNNGVVDDSQLPKDRFSAERLKGVDSTLKIQPAKLEDSAVYLCTSSLAGAGSGEDTQYFGPGTRLTVL.

Note on this clonotype: The junction differs from germline at one of its ends, possibly a read error. V is TRBV12-3 or TRBV12-4 and J is TRBJ2-7, with D perhaps assigned TRBD1 or TRBD2 (5 bases each). This CDR3 region has 14 residues. CDR3 nucleotides: TGTGTCAGCGGTCCTCACAGGTTACCCTACGAGCAGTACTTC. Protein sequence: CVSGPHRLPYEQYF.